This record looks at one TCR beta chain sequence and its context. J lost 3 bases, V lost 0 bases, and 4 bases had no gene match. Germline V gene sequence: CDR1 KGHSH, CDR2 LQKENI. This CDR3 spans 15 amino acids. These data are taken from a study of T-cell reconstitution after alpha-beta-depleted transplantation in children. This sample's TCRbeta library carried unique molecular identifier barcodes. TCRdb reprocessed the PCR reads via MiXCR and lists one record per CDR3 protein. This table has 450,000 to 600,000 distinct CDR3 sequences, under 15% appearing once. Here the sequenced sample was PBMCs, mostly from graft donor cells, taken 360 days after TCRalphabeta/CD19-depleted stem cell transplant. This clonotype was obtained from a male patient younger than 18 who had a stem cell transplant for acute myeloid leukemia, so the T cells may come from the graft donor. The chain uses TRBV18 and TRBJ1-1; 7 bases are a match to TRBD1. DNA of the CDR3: TGTGCCAGCTCACCACCCACAGGGGACCACACTGAAGCTTTCTTT. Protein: CASSPPTGDHTEAFF. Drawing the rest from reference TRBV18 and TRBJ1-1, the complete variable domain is NAGVMQNPRHLVRRRGQEARLRCSPMKGHSHVYWYRQLPEEGLKFMVYLQKENIIDESGMPKERFSAEFPKEGPSILRIQQVVRGDSAAYFCASSPPTGDHTEAFFGQGTRLTVV.